The clone carrying this T cell receptor (beta chain) was seen a few times. Its antigen remains unidentified. TCRdb processed the 5' RACE reads anew with MiXCR; each CDR3 protein has one entry. The sample yields around 540,000 distinct CDR3 sequences, approximately 12% seen once. V dropped 0 bases and J dropped 4 bases, with 13 bases sitting between them. The germline V gene encodes CDR1 DFQATT and CDR2 SNEGSKA (reference sequence). The CDR3 is made up of 15 amino acids. This sample was taken from a study of CD8 T cells in ankylosing spondylitis. Overall study findings and caveats: Typical of ankylosing spondylitis blood, it appeared, was a TCR beta motif of under 10 highly homologous variants. Researchers report that disease-linked clones proved CD8+ and relatively rare in peripheral blood. Reactive arthritis synovial fluid and blood were previously reported to contain some motif variants. From matched ankylosing spondylitis synovial fluid, disease-linked clones were reportedly recovered at significantly enriched levels.

This clonotype was sampled from a male donor with ankylosing spondylitis. The sequenced material came from blood, either unsorted or a sorted T cell fraction (not recorded which). The rearrangement joins TRBV20-1 to TRBJ2-1; D gene unclear. Here the CDR3 reads CSARDPLLGYNEQFF. The CDR3 nucleotides read TGCAGTGCTAGAGACCCTCTCCTAGGGTACAATGAGCAGTTCTTC.